The 26 T cell receptor beta chains below come from one sample, sequenced in a study of blood T cells in healthy people across ages. Sample-barcoded 5' priming and a J-beta primer mix drove a second PCR of 7 to 11 cycles. TCRdb re-called the 5' RACE reads with MiXCR, one entry per CDR3 protein. The sample yields under 800,000 distinct CDR3 sequences, roughly 21% seen once. Sequencing used blood. The receptors come from a man between 70 and 80 years old in good health.

CDR3 bases: TGTGCCAGCAGCCAAAGGGTCGAGACCCAGTACTTC. Its translation: CASSQRVETQYF. The V gene is TRBV7-8, the J gene TRBJ2-5, with unresolved D. This CDR3 comprises 12 residues. The germline CDR1 and CDR2 sequences are SGHVS and FQNEAQ. Between the trimmed V and J ends, which lost 5 bases and 5 bases, there was a span of 9 bases. The complete variable domain, with remaining parts taken from reference TRBV7-8 and TRBJ2-5, reads GAGVSQSPRYKVAKRGQDVALRCDPISGHVSLFWYQQALGQGPEFLTYFQNEAQLDKSGLPSDRFFAERPEGSVSTLKIQRTQQEDSAVYLCASSQRVETQYFGPGTRLLVL.

This clonotype appeared a few times. This chain connects TRBV10-2 to TRBJ2-3; D gene ambiguous. From germline, CDR1 is WSHSY and CDR2 SAAADI. The germline V and J ends were trimmed by 4 bases and 4 bases, with 9 bases remaining between them. The CDR3 sequence is 13 residues long. The CDR3 loop is CASSVGSSDTQYF. For the CDR3, the DNA is TGCGCCAGCAGTGTCGGGTCGTCAGATACGCAGTATTTT.

This clonotype occurred a few times. The chain recombines TRBV11-2 with TRBJ2-7; 11 bases are a match to TRBD2. Germline V gene sequence: CDR1 SGHAT, CDR2 FQNNGV. The length of the CDR3 is 15 residues. With V trimmed by 4 bases and J by 2 bases, 4 bases remained unmatched. CDR3 residues: CASSSRLAGTYEQYF. DNA for the CDR3: TGTGCCAGCAGCTCTCGACTAGCGGGAACCTACGAGCAGTACTTC.

This clonotype was seen a few times. The chain is built from TRBV5-5 and TRBJ1-4; no clear D gene. The CDR3 is 15 residues long. CDR1 SGHKS and CDR2 YYEKEE come from the germline V gene (reference sequence). Between the trimmed V and J ends, which lost 1 base and 4 bases, there was a span of 11 bases. The CDR3 loop reads CASSLQPPGNEKLFF. CDR3 in DNA: TGTGCCAGCAGCTTGCAACCCCCTGGTAATGAAAAACTGTTTTTT.

There are a few counts of this clonotype. The chain employs TRBV6-2 or TRBV6-3 and TRBJ2-4; D ambiguous. V was trimmed by 2 bases and J by 0 bases, leaving 5 bases between them. Germline lookup yields CDR1 MNHEY and CDR2 SVGEGT. The CDR3 covers 14 residues. Here the CDR3 reads CASSYTGAKNIQYF. CDR3 nucleotide sequence: TGTGCCAGCAGTTACACCGGAGCCAAAAACATTCAGTACTTC.

Here the CDR3 DNA reads TGCGCCAGCAGCCGCACTGAGCGGTCGGGCATTCAGTACTTC. Its translation is CASSRTERSGIQYF. The J gene is TRBJ2-4, the V gene TRBV5-1, with TRBD2 as a possible D gene (5 bases). Germline lookup yields CDR1 SGHRS and CDR2 YFSETQ. Between the trimmed V and J ends, which lost 4 bases and 9 bases, there was a span of 17 bases. This CDR3 contains 14 residues.

The chain couples TRBV12-3 or TRBV12-4 to TRBJ2-3; 11 bases agree with TRBD1. V shed 5 bases, J shed 3 bases, and the junction held 10 bases outside the gene matches. The CDR3 runs to 17 residues. As DNA, the CDR3 is TGTGCCAGCAGTCCCCGGACAGGGGGCATTTCGACAGATACGCAGTATTTT. Its protein is CASSPRTGGISTDTQYF.

This clonotype was found a few times. V gene TRBV5-1 combines with J gene TRBJ2-7, with D hard to call. The V and J ends lost 5 bases and 1 base respectively, with 16 bases between them. Germline V gene data show CDR1 as SGHRS and CDR2 as YFSETQ. The CDR3 loop spans 15 amino acids. The CDR3 sequence is CASRGSNQTSYEQYF. CDR3 coding DNA: TGCGCCAGCAGAGGTAGCAACCAGACGTCCTACGAGCAGTACTTC.

In its sample, this clonotype was seen a few times. The chain employs TRBV7-8 and TRBJ2-7; 12 bases fit TRBD1. The CDR3 length is 16 residues. J gave up 4 bases and V 5 bases, and 9 bases lay outside the gene matches. In germline, CDR1 is SGHVS, CDR2 FQNEAQ. The CDR3 DNA is TGTGCCAGCAGCCCCGCCCGGGACAGGGGGCAATACGAGCAGTACTTC. This codes for CASSPARDRGQYEQYF.

This clonotype showed up just a few times. The chain combines TRBV5-6 with TRBJ2-1; 9 nucleotides line up with TRBD2. Germline V lookup: CDR1 SGHDT, CDR2 YYEEEE. The CDR3 extends over 15 amino acids. Trimming took 1 base from V and 8 from J; bases not matched to a gene: 7. CDR3 DNA sequence: TGTGCCAGCAGCTTGAAGACTAGCGGCAACGATGAGCAGTTCTTC. This translates into CASSLKTSGNDEQFF.

This clonotype has just a few counts. The chain joins TRBV9 to TRBJ2-2; D may be TRBD1 or TRBD2 (6 bases each). The ends were cut back, 0 bases at V and 0 bases at J, with 15 bases in the middle. This CDR3 region has 18 residues. Germline-derived CDR1 and CDR2 are SGDLS and YYNGEE. CDR3 DNA sequence: TGTGCCAGCAGCGTAGTCCCGGGGGCAGGCCCGAACACCGGGGAGCTGTTTTTT. Its translation: CASSVVPGAGPNTGELFF.

The rearrangement uses TRBV20-1 and TRBJ2-3, with 8 bases lining up with TRBD2. This CDR3 has 14 amino acids. Germline CDR1 DFQATT, CDR2 SNEGSKA (reference sequence). The J segment lost 0 bases and the V segment lost 6 bases, leaving 5 bases of the junction unmatched. The CDR3 sequence is CSAARGGSTDTQYF. DNA of the CDR3: TGCAGTGCCGCCCGCGGGGGGAGCACAGATACGCAGTATTTT.

Only a few counts were recorded for this clonotype. The chain recombines TRBV7-3 with TRBJ2-6, with D perhaps matching TRBD1 or TRBD2 (5 bases each). This CDR3 contains 17 residues. V lost 4 bases and J 0 bases, leaving 13 bases between the germline ends. Germline CDR1 and CDR2: SGHTA and FQGTGA. In DNA, the CDR3 is TGTGCCAGCAGCTCGGGACCCCTAAGCTCTGGGGCCAACGTCCTGACTTTC. This translates into CASSSGPLSSGANVLTF.

In the case of this clonotype: At one of its ends the junction is not consistent with the germline gene, which may arise from a read error. This chain joins TRBV28 and TRBJ2-5, with D perhaps TRBD1 (6 bases). In germline, CDR1 is MDHEN, CDR2 SYDVKM. The CDR3 consists of 13 residues. In DNA form, the CDR3 reads TGTGCCAGCAGTTTTTTACAGGGCAATGAGCAGCTCTTC. Translating gives CASSFLQGNEQLF.

The rearrangement joins TRBV28 to TRBJ2-5; D gene uncertain. The J call may be mistaken, given a closer DNA end match to TRBJ2-7. This CDR3 contains 13 residues. Germline V gene data show CDR1 as MDHEN and CDR2 as SYDVKM. CDR3 in amino acids: CASSWRSSYEQYF. Here the CDR3 DNA reads TGTGCCAGCAGTTGGCGCAGCTCCTACGAGCAGTACTTC.

The chain recombines TRBV6-5 with TRBJ2-5, with TRBD1 matching over 7 bases. The better agreement between TRBJ2-7 and the DNA end casts doubt on the J call. Germline CDR1 MNHEY, CDR2 SVGAGI. This CDR3 comprises 13 residues. The DNA of the CDR3 is TGTGCTACGTCCCGGGACAGACTCTACGAGCAGTACTTC. Amino acids: CATSRDRLYEQYF.

The chain has TRBV2 and TRBJ2-7, with 7 bases identical to TRBD1. This CDR3 has 11 amino acids. V was pared by 11 bases and J by 2 bases, with 3 bases of the junction left unmatched. The germline gives CDR1 SNHLY, CDR2 FYNNEI. The chain's CDR3 is CAGGQPYEQYF. The CDR3 bases are TGTGCCGGGGGACAGCCCTACGAGCAGTACTTC.

This clonotype was seen a few times. This chain links TRBV9 with TRBJ2-1; weak D call: TRBD2 (6 bases). The CDR3 is 14 amino acids. Germline V gene data show CDR1 as SGDLS and CDR2 as YYNGEE. V lost 0 bases and J lost 8, with 12 bases in between. The CDR3 region has the DNA TGTGCCAGCAGCGTAGATCTAGCGAGCGATGAGCAGTTCTTC. Translated, it gives CASSVDLASDEQFF.

The CDR3 spells CASSSGIRNEQFF. The CDR3 DNA reads TGTGCCAGCAGCTCGGGTATCAGAAATGAGCAGTTCTTC. V usage is TRBV7-8 and J usage is TRBJ2-1; unclear D gene. V was cut by 4 bases and J by 7 bases, with 11 bases left in between. Germline assignment: CDR1 SGHVS and CDR2 FQNEAQ. The CDR3 has 13 amino acids.

The table lists this clonotype with a few counts. J is TRBJ2-5 and V is TRBV6-1; 7 bases are a match to TRBD2. The J call may be incorrect, as the DNA end agrees better with TRBJ2-1. Germline CDR1 is MNHNS and CDR2 is SASEGT. This CDR3 is 16 amino acids long. The CDR3 nucleotides are TGTGCCAGCAGTGAATTGGGGGGGGTAGCCTACAATGAGCAGTTCTTC. Protein: CASSELGGVAYNEQFF.

The chain couples TRBV28 to TRBJ2-5; TRBD2 agrees at 8 bases. There are 16 residues in the CDR3. The germline gives CDR1 MDHEN, CDR2 SYDVKM. The junction had 13 bases not matched to a gene; V was cut back by 7 bases and J by 3 bases. CDR3 in amino acids: CASIKGDTGGKETQYF. The CDR3 nucleotides are TGTGCCAGCATCAAGGGGGACACGGGAGGGAAAGAGACCCAGTACTTC.

This clonotype was detected a few times. The V gene is TRBV29-1, the J gene TRBJ2-7; 9 bases line up with TRBD2. TRBJ2-1 matches the DNA end more closely, so the J call is doubtful. CDR3 length equals 14 residues. Looked up from germline, CDR1 is SQVTM and CDR2 is ANQGSEA. The CDR3 DNA reads as TGCAGCGTGCCCCCCGGGACTAGCTTAAATGAGCAGTTCTTC. This gives the protein CSVPPGTSLNEQFF.

The chain carries TRBV7-9 and TRBJ2-3; D call uncertain. This CDR3 has 16 amino acids. Deletions cut 1 base from V and 2 bases from J, with 13 bases between. Germline V gives CDR1 SEHNR, CDR2 FQNEAQ (reference sequence). The CDR3 sequence: CASSLVGLPFTDTQYF. CDR3 sequence (DNA): TGTGCCAGCAGCTTAGTCGGCCTGCCTTTCACAGATACGCAGTATTTT.

The sample holds many counts of this clonotype. The chain combines TRBV12-3 or TRBV12-4 with TRBJ2-7, with unresolved D. The CDR3 is made up of 13 amino acids. The ends were cut back, 3 bases at V and 0 bases at J, with 6 bases in the middle. In DNA, the CDR3 is TGTGCCAGCAGTTTCGGCGGCTCCTACGAGCAGTACTTC. Translated: CASSFGGSYEQYF.

The rearrangement joins TRBV20-1 to TRBJ1-2, with D maybe TRBD1 (5 bases). The CDR3 spans 15 residues. Trimming took 0 bases from V and 12 from J, leaving 23 bases between them. The germline V gene has CDR1 DFQATT and CDR2 SNEGSKA (reference sequence). In nucleotides, the CDR3 is TGCAGTGCTAGAGACACGGGCAGGACACTCCGGCTGGACACCTTC. Its translation is CSARDTGRTLRLDTF.

The sample holds a few counts of this clonotype. The chain is built from TRBV14 and TRBJ2-3; 10 bases map to TRBD2. The CDR3 extends over 16 amino acids. Germline V gene data show CDR1 as SGHDN and CDR2 as FVKESK. The trim removed 5 bases at V and 1 base at J, leaving 6 bases unmatched. CDR3 sequence reads: CASSIFSGRGTDTQYF. For the CDR3, the DNA is TGTGCCAGCAGCATCTTCAGCGGGAGGGGCACAGATACGCAGTATTTT.